One sample yielded the 31 T cell receptor beta chains listed below, sequenced in a study of the immune and genomic landscape of osteosarcoma (dated by TCRdb to 2019 to 2021). Specimens were post-treatment primary, local recurrence and metastasis tumors from poor-prognosis patients. Libraries were constructed by the immunoSEQ multiplex PCR assay. Here the immuneACCESS table is served through TCRdb, limited to in-frame sequences with V and J called. Missing clones are a known gap in these copies; in checked studies unresolved V genes cover under half, and the rest lacks a known reason. Here the sample has some 6,200 clones; 65% to 80% occur a single time. The ten largest clones represent about 15% of the sample. Sequenced sample: osteosarcoma tumor tissue from the lung. The receptor source for this set is a human donor with osteosarcoma.

This chain joins TRBV7-2 and TRBJ2-5; possible D gene TRBD1, 5 bases. With 1 base removed from V and 10 bases from J, the gap between germline ends came to 7 bases. The CDR3 consists of 11 residues. Germline V CDR1 and CDR2: SGHTA, FQGNSA. The CDR3: CASSLGQIQYF. CDR3 DNA: TGTGCCAGCAGCTTAGGACAGATCCAGTACTTC.

Notes on this clone: A junction end diverges from the germline sequence, so it may reflect a read error. Other DNA sequences from this sample encode an identical CDR3 as well. This sequence joins TRBV19 and TRBJ2-7; 11 positions agree with TRBD1. Germline loops: CDR1 LNHDA, CDR2 SQIVND (reference sequence). The CDR3 runs 13 residues. CDR3 residues: CASSPGTGGEQYF. The CDR3, as DNA: TGTGCCAGTTCACCCGGGACAGGGGGGGAGCAATACTTC.

A few counts support this clone. The genes are TRBV10-3 and TRBJ1-2, with no clear D. V lost 3 bases and J 5 bases, leaving 10 bases between the germline ends. The germline V gene has CDR1 ENHRY and CDR2 SYGVKD. The CDR3 covers 13 residues. Here the CDR3 DNA reads TGTGCCATCAGTGATGACAACCGATATGGCTACACCTTC. Amino acids: CAISDDNRYGYTF.

This clone was detected a few times. The chain uses TRBV10-3 and TRBJ2-3; 10 nucleotides match TRBD2. V was pared by 5 bases and J by 1 base, with 3 bases of the junction left unmatched. The CDR3 has 15 amino acids. In germline, CDR1 is ENHRY, CDR2 SYGVKD. CDR3 amino acids: CAISPGTSGTDTQYF. The CDR3 DNA follows: TGTGCCATCAGTCCCGGGACTAGCGGCACAGATACGCAGTATTTT.

V gene TRBV4-3 combines with J gene TRBJ2-1; the match to TRBD2 covers 13 bases. This CDR3 is built from 16 residues. Germline CDR1 reads LGHNA; CDR2 reads YSLEER. V lost 4 bases, J lost 9 bases, and 9 bases stayed unmatched. CDR3 bases: TGCGCCAGCAGCCCCGAATCCGGGACTAGCGGGATTGAGCAGTTCTTC. This codes for CASSPESGTSGIEQFF.

The chain is built from TRBV4-3 and TRBJ2-1; 9 bases fit TRBD2. The V segment lost 0 bases and the J segment 0 bases; nucleotides outside the gene matches: 0. This CDR3 is 16 amino acids long. Germline V gene data show CDR1 as LGHNA and CDR2 as YSLEER. The CDR3 loop reads CASSQEAGGSYNEQFF. The DNA for the CDR3 is TGCGCCAGCAGCCAAGAAGCGGGGGGCTCCTACAATGAGCAGTTCTTC.

This chain uses TRBV27 with TRBJ1-6, with 9 bases lining up with TRBD1. V gave up 4 bases and J gave up 4 bases; unmatched junction bases: 2. The CDR3 has 15 amino acids. Germline lookup yields CDR1 MNHEY and CDR2 SMNVEV (reference sequence). The CDR3 is CASSSGTGYNSPLHF. DNA of the CDR3: TGTGCCAGCAGTTCCGGGACAGGGTATAATTCACCCCTCCACTTT.

The rearrangement links TRBV28 to TRBJ1-3, with 8 bases identical to TRBD1. V dropped 5 bases and J dropped 4; count of bases not matched to a gene: 7. Germline V CDR1 and CDR2: MDHEN, SYDVKM. CDR3 length: 15 amino acids. The CDR3 here is CASSPWTGNGNTIYF. The CDR3 DNA is TGTGCCAGCAGTCCTTGGACAGGGAACGGAAACACCATATATTTT.

The chain is built from TRBV6-5 and TRBJ2-2, with 9 bases matching TRBD1. From germline, CDR1 is MNHEY and CDR2 SVGAGI. After removal of 2 bases from V and 7 bases from J, the junction contained 5 bases not matched to a gene. The CDR3 runs to 15 residues. This CDR3 is CASSYPGQGNGELFF. As DNA, the CDR3 is TGTGCCAGCAGTTACCCGGGACAGGGTAACGGGGAGCTGTTTTTT.

V gene TRBV9 combines with J gene TRBJ1-4, with a tentative D call TRBD1 (6 bases). V dropped 2 bases and J dropped 2 bases, with 19 bases sitting between them. CDR3 length equals 18 residues. Germline V lookup: CDR1 SGDLS, CDR2 YYNGEE. The CDR3 here is CASSVGQTTSVTNEKLFF. The CDR3 DNA follows: TGTGCCAGCAGCGTTGGACAGACCACATCGGTCACTAATGAAAAACTGTTTTTT. Combining the CDR3 with reference TRBV9 and TRBJ1-4 gives the whole variable domain DSGVTQTPKHLITATGQRVTLRCSPRSGDLSVYWYQQSLDQGLQFLIQYYNGEERAKGNILERFSAQQFPDLHSELNLSSLELGDSALYFCASSVGQTTSVTNEKLFFGSGTQLSVL.

This clone was seen a handful of times. This rearrangement joins TRBV5-4 to TRBJ1-2; the match to TRBD1 covers 9 bases. This CDR3 has 14 residues. CDR1 is SGHNT and CDR2 is YYREEE in the germline V gene (reference sequence). After removal of 7 bases from V and 6 bases from J, the junction contained 10 bases not matched to a gene. The CDR3 region has the DNA TGTGCCAGCGAGGTGGGACAGGGTAGTGATGGCTACACCTTC. Amino acid sequence: CASEVGQGSDGYTF.

The chain couples TRBV5-4 to TRBJ2-3; D is perhaps TRBD2 (5 bases). The germline V gene has CDR1 SGHNT and CDR2 YYREEE (reference sequence). Trimming took 4 bases from V and 4 from J, leaving 7 bases between them. The CDR3 is 12 residues long. In DNA form, the CDR3 reads TGTGCCAGCAGCGGGGAGCCAGATACGCAGTATTTT. This gives the protein CASSGEPDTQYF.

This clone appeared a few times. This CDR3 is CASSLGEGAMNPEAFF. DNA for the CDR3: TGTGCCAGCAGCTTAGGAGAGGGGGCAATGAATCCGGAAGCTTTCTTT. This sequence joins TRBV11-1 and TRBJ1-1, with 7 bases matching TRBD1. Unmatched junction bases numbered 13, after V lost 1 base and J lost 8 bases. The germline gives CDR1 SGHAT, CDR2 FQDESV (reference sequence). The CDR3 has 16 residues. Full variable domain (missing parts from reference TRBV11-1 and TRBJ1-1): EAEVAQSPRYKITEKSQAVAFWCDPISGHATLYWYRQILGQGPELLVQFQDESVVDDSQLPKDRFSAERLKGVDSTLKIQPAELGDSAMYLCASSLGEGAMNPEAFFGQGTRLTVV.

V is TRBV7-9 and J is TRBJ1-1; D possibly corresponds to TRBD1 (5 bases). CDR3 length: 14 residues. Germline V lookup: CDR1 SEHNR, CDR2 FQNEAQ (reference sequence). Trimming pared 1 base from V and 4 bases from J, leaving 10 bases between. CDR3 in amino acids: CASSLDKRGTEAFF. The CDR3 DNA reads as TGTGCCAGCAGCTTAGACAAGAGGGGCACTGAAGCTTTCTTT.

This clone was detected only once. CDR3 sequence reads: CASSLGRVNEQFF. The CDR3 DNA sequence: TGTGCCAGCAGCCTAGGACGGGTCAATGAGCAGTTCTTC. The J gene is TRBJ2-1, the V gene TRBV9, with unresolved D. Germline V gene data show CDR1 as SGDLS and CDR2 as YYNGEE. V was clipped by 4 bases and J by 6 bases, with 11 bases between them. The CDR3 loop spans 13 amino acids. Full variable domain (missing parts from reference TRBV9 and TRBJ2-1): DSGVTQTPKHLITATGQRVTLRCSPRSGDLSVYWYQQSLDQGLQFLIQYYNGEERAKGNILERFSAQQFPDLHSELNLSSLELGDSALYFCASSLGRVNEQFFGPGTRLTVL.

V and J are TRBV14 and TRBJ2-5; D unresolved. CDR1 SGHDN and CDR2 FVKESK come from the germline V gene. Trimming stripped 2 bases from V and 2 bases from J, with 9 bases between. This CDR3 spans 14 amino acids. CDR3 amino acids: CASSQSLFQETQYF. CDR3 nucleotide sequence: TGTGCCAGCAGCCAATCCCTGTTTCAAGAGACCCAGTACTTC.

This clone was seen a few times. The genes are TRBV27 and TRBJ2-5; D unclear. Per germline, CDR1 MNHEY and CDR2 SMNVEV (reference sequence). V lost 10 bases and J 5 bases, leaving 23 bases between the germline ends. There are 15 residues in the CDR3. The CDR3 nucleotides are TGTGCCACCCGTGTGGCGAGTACCAAACCGGAGACCCAGTACTTC. Amino acids: CATRVASTKPETQYF.

The sample holds a few counts of this clone. The chain has TRBV6-5 and TRBJ1-2; D call uncertain. V was cut by 4 bases and J by 6 bases, with 9 bases left in between. The CDR3 spans 12 residues. Germline V lookup: CDR1 MNHEY, CDR2 SVGAGI. The CDR3 DNA reads TGTGCCAGCAGTTTTGGGATGAATGGCTACACCTTC. It specifies CASSFGMNGYTF.

The chain recombines TRBV7-6 with TRBJ1-3; no reliable D call. The germline CDR1 and CDR2 sequences are SGHVS and FNYEAQ. The CDR3 loop spans 15 amino acids. V gave up 5 bases and J gave up 0 bases, with 11 bases separating them. The CDR3 here is CASSPLGISGNTIYF. In DNA, the CDR3 is TGTGCCAGCAGCCCCCTCGGGATCTCTGGAAACACCATATATTTT.

The gene calls are TRBV9 and TRBJ2-1, with 10 bases matching TRBD2. V lost 3 bases to trimming and J lost 8 bases; unmatched junction nucleotides: 11. CDR3 length: 16 residues. From germline, CDR1 is SGDLS and CDR2 YYNGEE. CDR3: CASSASSGRHGDEQFF. The CDR3 bases are TGTGCCAGCAGCGCCTCTAGCGGGAGACATGGGGATGAGCAGTTCTTC.

This rearrangement joins TRBV2 to TRBJ1-3; D not certain. V gave up 4 bases and J gave up 4 bases, with 20 bases separating them. The CDR3 is 17 residues long. Germline assignment: CDR1 SNHLY and CDR2 FYNNEI. This CDR3 is CASSGGRGGYTGNTIYF. The CDR3 bases are TGTGCCAGCAGTGGGGGTCGGGGAGGATATACAGGAAACACCATATATTTT.

The V call is TRBV18, the J call TRBJ2-3; 10 bases agree with TRBD1. V was pared by 3 bases and J by 4 bases, with 13 bases of the junction left unmatched. The CDR3 extends over 18 amino acids. The germline CDR1 and CDR2 sequences are KGHSH and LQKENI. The CDR3 protein is CASSPRAGQGRFADTQYF. The CDR3 region has the DNA TGTGCCAGCTCACCTAGGGCGGGACAGGGGCGATTTGCAGATACGCAGTATTTT.

The chain employs TRBV7-8 and TRBJ2-6, with D hard to call. This CDR3 spans 16 amino acids. Germline CDR1 SGHVS, CDR2 FQNEAQ. V lost 0 bases and J 0 bases, leaving 6 bases between the germline ends. CDR3: CASSLASRSGANVLTF. DNA for the CDR3: TGTGCCAGCAGCTTAGCGTCGCGCTCTGGGGCCAACGTCCTGACTTTC.

The rearrangement uses TRBV2 and TRBJ1-2; D perhaps matches TRBD1 (5 bases). The CDR3 is 16 residues long. Looked up from germline, CDR1 is SNHLY and CDR2 is FYNNEI. Trimming shortened V by 1 base and J by 1 base, and 13 bases separated the two germline ends. CDR3 in amino acids: CASSEGGRAGNYGYTF. In DNA, the CDR3 is TGTGCCAGCAGTGAAGGGGGCAGGGCGGGTAACTATGGCTACACCTTC.

This clone was counted between two and nine times. The CDR3 loop is CASRGTSETGELFF. The DNA for the CDR3 is TGTGCCAGCAGGGGGACTAGCGAAACCGGGGAGCTGTTTTTT. V usage is TRBV6-4 and J usage is TRBJ2-2, with 10 bases identical to TRBD2. V gave up 6 bases and J gave up 5 bases; unmatched junction bases: 3. This CDR3 is 14 amino acids long. The germline CDR1 and CDR2 sequences are MRHNA and SNTAGT.

This rearrangement joins TRBV7-9 to TRBJ1-4; D unresolved. V was clipped by 6 bases and J by 5 bases, with 19 bases between them. CDR1 and CDR2 from the germline V gene are SEHNR and FQNEAQ (reference sequence). The CDR3 loop spans 16 amino acids. CDR3 protein: CASRPDKARPNEKLFF. CDR3 DNA sequence: TGTGCCAGCAGACCCGACAAGGCAAGGCCGAATGAAAAACTGTTTTTT.

This clone is labeled as medium-sized. This sequence joins TRBV5-1 and TRBJ2-1; 7 positions match TRBD2. Unmatched junction bases numbered 6, after V lost 0 bases and J lost 6 bases. The V gene's germline CDR1 is SGHRS and CDR2 YFSETQ. This CDR3 is built from 15 residues. The CDR3 region is CASSLGGTTPNEQFF. The CDR3 coding sequence is TGCGCCAGCAGCTTGGGGGGGACTACTCCCAATGAGCAGTTCTTC.

The chain has TRBV7-8 and TRBJ1-2; D might be TRBD1 (6 bases). Germline V gene data show CDR1 as SGHVS and CDR2 as FQNEAQ. The CDR3 consists of 17 residues. Trimming removed 5 bases at V and 4 bases at J, with 23 bases between. The CDR3: CASSPFRDTSTSYGYTF. Here the CDR3 DNA reads TGTGCCAGCAGCCCCTTCCGGGACACCAGCACCTCCTATGGCTACACCTTC.

This chain uses TRBV18 with TRBJ2-7; D is unresolved. Germline-derived CDR1 and CDR2 are KGHSH and LQKENI. The CDR3 extends over 13 amino acids. V shed 6 bases and J shed 6 bases, with 15 bases lying between them. CDR3 loop: CASSPDLDREQYF. CDR3 nucleotides: TGTGCCAGCTCTCCCGACTTGGATCGCGAGCAGTACTTC.

The chain recombines TRBV9 with TRBJ2-3, with D tentatively TRBD1 (5 bases). Trimming removed 3 bases at V and 2 bases at J, with 19 bases between. CDR3 length: 17 amino acids. Germline V gives CDR1 SGDLS, CDR2 YYNGEE. DNA of the CDR3: TGTGCCAGCAGCGCAGGGTTTAGGGCAGGGAACACAGATACGCAGTATTTT. Protein product: CASSAGFRAGNTDTQYF.

The rearrangement joins TRBV9 to TRBJ2-1; D not certain. V lost 0 bases, J lost 10 bases, and 17 bases lay in between. The CDR3 sequence is 15 residues long. Germline V gene data show CDR1 as SGDLS and CDR2 as YYNGEE. The CDR3 coding sequence is TGTGCCAGCAGCGTAGAAGGTCACGGCCGCGGAGAGCAGTTCTTC. It encodes CASSVEGHGRGEQFF. The full variable domain, completed using reference TRBV9 and TRBJ2-1, is DSGVTQTPKHLITATGQRVTLRCSPRSGDLSVYWYQQSLDQGLQFLIQYYNGEERAKGNILERFSAQQFPDLHSELNLSSLELGDSALYFCASSVEGHGRGEQFFGPGTRLTVL.